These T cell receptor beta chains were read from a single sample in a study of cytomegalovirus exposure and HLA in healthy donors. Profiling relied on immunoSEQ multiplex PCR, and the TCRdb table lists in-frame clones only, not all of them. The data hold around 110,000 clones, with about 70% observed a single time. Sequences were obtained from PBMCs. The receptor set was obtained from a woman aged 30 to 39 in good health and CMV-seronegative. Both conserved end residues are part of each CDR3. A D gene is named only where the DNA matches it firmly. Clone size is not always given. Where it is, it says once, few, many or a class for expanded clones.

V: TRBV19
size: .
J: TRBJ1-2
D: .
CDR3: CASSEGTKGYTF
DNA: TGTGCCAGTTCGGAAGGGACTAAGGGCTACACCTTC

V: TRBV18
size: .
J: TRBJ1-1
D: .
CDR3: CASSYRNTEAFF
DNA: TGTGCCAGCTCATACAGGAACACTGAAGCTTTCTTT

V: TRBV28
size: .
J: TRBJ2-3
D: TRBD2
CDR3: CASRDLAGNGPQYF
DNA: TGTGCCAGCAGGGACCTAGCGGGAAATGGGCCGCAGTATTTT

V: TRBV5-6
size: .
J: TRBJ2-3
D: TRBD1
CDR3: CASSRGQEGTDTQYF
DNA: TGTGCCAGCAGCAGGGGACAGGAAGGGACAGATACGCAGTATTTT

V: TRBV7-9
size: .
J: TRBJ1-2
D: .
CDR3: CASSPMLADGGYTF
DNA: TGTGCCAGCAGCCCGATGCTTGCGGATGGAGGCTACACCTTC

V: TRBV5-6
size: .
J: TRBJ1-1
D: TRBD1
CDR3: CASARGRPNTEAFF
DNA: TGTGCCAGCGCGAGGGGGCGCCCGAACACTGAAGCTTTCTTT

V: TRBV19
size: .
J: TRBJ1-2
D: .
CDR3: CASSGWKGTGGYTF
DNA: TGTGCCAGTAGTGGATGGAAGGGGACTGGGGGCTACACCTTC

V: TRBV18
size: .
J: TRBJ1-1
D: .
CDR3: CASSPPGNTEAFF
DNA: TGTGCCAGCTCACCCCCCGGGAACACTGAAGCTTTCTTT

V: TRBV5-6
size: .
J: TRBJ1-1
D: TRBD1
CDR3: CASSPGQGDPEAFF
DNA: TGTGCCAGCTCACCGGGACAGGGGGATCCTGAAGCTTTCTTT

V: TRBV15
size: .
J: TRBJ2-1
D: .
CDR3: CATSRVAGSSYNEQFF
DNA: TGTGCCACCAGCAGAGTGGCGGGAAGTTCCTACAATGAGCAGTTCTTC

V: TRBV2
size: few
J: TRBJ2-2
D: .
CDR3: CAKGGDRTVTSGNTGELFF
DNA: TGTGCCAAAGGGGGCGACAGGACAGTCACTAGCGGAAACACCGGGGAGCTGTTTTTT

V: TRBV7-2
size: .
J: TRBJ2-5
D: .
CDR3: CASSSLDQETQYF
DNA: TGTGCCAGCAGCTCACTAGACCAAGAGACCCAGTACTTC

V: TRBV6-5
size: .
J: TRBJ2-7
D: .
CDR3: CASSYGRTSYEQYF
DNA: TGTGCCAGCAGTTACGGCAGGACTTCCTACGAGCAGTACTTC

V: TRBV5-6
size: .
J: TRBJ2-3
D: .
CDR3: CASSFLRGDTQYF
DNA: TGTGCCAGCAGCTTTCTCAGGGGGGACACGCAGTATTTT

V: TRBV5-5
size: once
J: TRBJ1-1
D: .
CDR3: CASSLGGNTEAFF
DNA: TGTGCCAGCAGTCTAGGAGGGAACACTGAAGCTTTCTTT

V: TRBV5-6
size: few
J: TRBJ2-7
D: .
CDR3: CASSLGPLSSYEQYF
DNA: TGTGCCAGCAGCCTTGGTCCGTTGAGCTCCTACGAGCAGTACTTC

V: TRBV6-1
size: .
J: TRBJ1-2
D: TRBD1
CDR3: CASKPLGEQGERYTF
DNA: TGTGCCAGCAAACCTTTAGGGGAACAGGGGGAGCGCTACACCTTC

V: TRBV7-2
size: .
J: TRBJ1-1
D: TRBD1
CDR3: CASSSRTGRNTEAFF
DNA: TGTGCCAGCAGCTCGAGGACAGGGAGGAACACTGAAGCTTTCTTT

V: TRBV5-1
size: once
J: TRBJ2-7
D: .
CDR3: CASSLFVTATYEQYF
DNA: TGCGCCAGCAGCTTGTTCGTGACAGCAACCTACGAGCAGTACTTC

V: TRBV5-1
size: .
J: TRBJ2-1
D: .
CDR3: CASSRNNEQFF
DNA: TGCGCCAGCAGCCGTAACAATGAGCAGTTCTTC

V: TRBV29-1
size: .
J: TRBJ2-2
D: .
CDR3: CSVAQGPSTGELFF
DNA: TGCAGCGTTGCCCAGGGGCCTTCCACCGGGGAGCTGTTTTTT

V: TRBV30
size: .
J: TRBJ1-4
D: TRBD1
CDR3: CAWSVGQGFTVNEKLFF
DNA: TGTGCCTGGAGTGTTGGACAGGGGTTTACTGTTAATGAAAAACTGTTTTTT

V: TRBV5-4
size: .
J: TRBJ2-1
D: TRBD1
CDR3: CASSSDRVIYNEQFF
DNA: TGTGCCAGCAGCTCGGACAGGGTCATCTACAATGAGCAGTTCTTC

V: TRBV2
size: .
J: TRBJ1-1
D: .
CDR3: CASTWSQGRATNTEAFF
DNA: TGTGCCAGCACCTGGAGTCAGGGAAGGGCAACGAACACTGAAGCTTTCTTT

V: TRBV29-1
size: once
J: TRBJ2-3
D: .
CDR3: CSVEDRLRKTDTQYF
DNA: TGCAGCGTTGAAGATCGTTTGAGGAAAACAGATACGCAGTATTTT

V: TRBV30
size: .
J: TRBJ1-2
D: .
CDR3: CAWSVSGYGYTF
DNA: TGTGCCTGGAGTGTGTCAGGGTATGGCTACACCTTC

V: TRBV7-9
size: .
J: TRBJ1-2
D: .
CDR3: CASSLGVGPYGYTF
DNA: TGTGCCAGCAGCTTAGGTGTGGGGCCCTATGGCTACACCTTC

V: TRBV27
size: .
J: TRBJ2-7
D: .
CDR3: CASSPGTRGYEQYF
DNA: TGTGCCAGCAGTCCCGGGACGAGGGGGTACGAGCAGTACTTC

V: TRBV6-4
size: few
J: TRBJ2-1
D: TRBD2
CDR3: CASSESGGNAYNEQFF
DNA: TGTGCCAGCAGTGAATCGGGGGGTAACGCCTACAATGAGCAGTTCTTC

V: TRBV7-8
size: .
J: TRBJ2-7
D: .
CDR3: CASSLVSGFSYEQYF
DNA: TGTGCCAGCAGCTTAGTCAGCGGGTTCTCCTACGAGCAGTACTTC

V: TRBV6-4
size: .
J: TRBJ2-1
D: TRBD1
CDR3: CASTTGTGSNEQFF
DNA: TGTGCCAGCACCACCGGGACAGGGAGCAATGAGCAGTTCTTC

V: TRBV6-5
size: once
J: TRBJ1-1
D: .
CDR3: CASNPRASTEAFF
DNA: TGTGCCAGCAATCCGAGGGCGAGCACTGAAGCTTTCTTT

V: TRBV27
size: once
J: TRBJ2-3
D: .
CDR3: CATLQGSGTDTQYF
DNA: TGTGCCACTTTACAGGGTTCGGGCACAGATACGCAGTATTTT

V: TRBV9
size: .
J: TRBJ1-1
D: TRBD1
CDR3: CASSLPPDRGIGNTEAFF
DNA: TGTGCCAGCAGCTTACCTCCCGACAGGGGGATCGGGAACACTGAAGCTTTCTTT

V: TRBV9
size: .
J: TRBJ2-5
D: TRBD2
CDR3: CASSPTGRADETQYF
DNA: TGTGCCAGCAGCCCAACTGGGAGGGCCGATGAGACCCAGTACTTC

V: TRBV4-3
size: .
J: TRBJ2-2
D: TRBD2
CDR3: CASSPQAGGPTGELFF
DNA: TGCGCCAGCAGCCCCCAAGCGGGGGGGCCCACCGGGGAGCTGTTTTTT

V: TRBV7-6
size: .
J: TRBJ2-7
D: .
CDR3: CASSFGGANSYEQYF
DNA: TGTGCCAGCAGCTTCGGTGGGGCGAACTCCTACGAGCAGTACTTC

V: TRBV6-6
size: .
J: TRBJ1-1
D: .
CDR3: CASSYRGNTEAFF
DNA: TGTGCCAGCAGTTATAGGGGTAACACTGAAGCTTTCTTT

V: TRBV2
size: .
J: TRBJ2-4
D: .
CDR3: CASTREVAAKNIQYF
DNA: TGTGCCAGCACAAGGGAGGTGGCGGCCAAAAACATTCAGTACTTC

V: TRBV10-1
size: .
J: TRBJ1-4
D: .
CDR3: CASSGQINEKLFF
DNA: TGCGCCAGCAGTGGACAGATTAATGAAAAACTGTTTTTT

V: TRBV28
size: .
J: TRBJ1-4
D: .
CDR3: CASSSVNEKLFF
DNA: TGTGCCAGCAGTTCCGTTAATGAAAAACTGTTTTTT